Following are 20 T cell receptor beta chains from one sample sequenced in a study of metastatic and nonmetastatic thyroid tumors. Using MiXCR, TCRdb re-called clones from the PCR reads. The sample lists some 35,000 clones, under 40% seen once, with approximately 22% in the top ten. No treatment had been given to any patient before thyroid surgery. Sequencing was performed on tumor tissue. The receptors shown here come from a female donor with papillary thyroid cancer or a benign thyroid nodule (not recorded which). Some clones in this sample may be carry-over from other donors' samples.

This clone has just a few counts. This chain links TRBV28 with TRBJ1-4, with D tentatively TRBD1 (6 bases). Germline V lookup: CDR1 MDHEN, CDR2 SYDVKM. V lost 5 bases to trimming and J lost 2 bases, with 9 bases between them. CDR3 length equals 14 residues. CDR3 sequence reads: CASSQTGTNEKLFF. The DNA of the CDR3 is TGTGCCAGCAGTCAAACAGGGACTAATGAAAAACTGTTTTTT.

The sample holds a few counts of this clone. This chain uses TRBV15 with TRBJ2-4; no firm D call. The germline gives CDR1 LNHNV, CDR2 YYDKDF (reference sequence). The CDR3 runs to 14 residues. V lost 0 bases, J lost 7 bases, and 10 bases lay in between. CDR3 sequence: CATSREAGTNIQYF. CDR3 nucleotide sequence: TGTGCCACCAGCAGAGAGGCCGGTACCAACATTCAGTACTTC. Full variable domain (missing parts from reference TRBV15 and TRBJ2-4): DAMVIQNPRYQVTQFGKPVTLSCSQTLNHNVMYWYQQKSSQAPKLLFHYYDKDFNNEADTPDNFQSRRPNTSFCFLDIRSPGLGDTAMYLCATSREAGTNIQYFGAGTRLSVL.

The chain combines TRBV19 with TRBJ2-7, with 11 bases aligning to TRBD2. CDR1 LNHDA and CDR2 SQIVND come from the germline V gene (reference sequence). The CDR3 covers 15 residues. The J segment lost 0 bases and the V segment lost 5 bases, leaving 3 bases of the junction unmatched. For the CDR3, the DNA is TGTGCCAGTAGTCCCCTAGCGGGAGGCTCCTACGAGCAGTACTTC. Translating it yields CASSPLAGGSYEQYF.

As for this clone: The junction and the germline gene differ at one end; a read error may be behind it. The CDR3 region is CAGSESGRPYGYTF. The CDR3 bases are TGCGCCGGCAGTGAGTCTGGAAGGCCCTATGGCTACACCTTC. The chain couples TRBV10-2 to TRBJ1-2, with D unresolved. The CDR3 consists of 14 residues. Germline V gives CDR1 WSHSY, CDR2 SAAADI.

This chain joins TRBV6-1 and TRBJ1-2; D unclear. The length of the CDR3 is 12 residues. The V and J ends lost 3 bases and 4 bases respectively, with 6 bases between them. Germline values: CDR1 MNHNS, CDR2 SASEGT. The CDR3 here is CASSEAGYGYTF. For the CDR3, the DNA is TGTGCCAGCAGTGAGGCAGGCTATGGCTACACCTTC.

This chain joins TRBV5-1 and TRBJ2-1; unclear D gene. The CDR3 has 16 amino acids. The germline CDR1 and CDR2 sequences are SGHRS and YFSETQ. With 3 bases removed from V and 4 bases from J, the gap between germline ends came to 17 bases. In nucleotides, the CDR3 is TGCGCCAGCAGCTGGACCCCGGAGTCATGGTACAATGAGCAGTTCTTC. Translation gives CASSWTPESWYNEQFF.

J is TRBJ2-7 and V is TRBV6-1, with D unresolved. Germline V gives CDR1 MNHNS, CDR2 SASEGT. Trimming shortened V by 11 bases and J by 2 bases, and 10 bases separated the two germline ends. This CDR3 comprises 11 residues. CDR3 DNA sequence: TGTGCCGGTGGTCTAACCTACGAGCAGTACTTC. Protein: CAGGLTYEQYF.

In its sample, this clone was seen a few times. The chain combines TRBV6-1 with TRBJ2-2, with a weak D call TRBD2 (6 bases). This CDR3 has 15 residues. Trimming stripped 5 bases from V and 1 base from J, with 11 bases between. Germline CDR1 MNHNS, CDR2 SASEGT. The DNA for the CDR3 is TGTGCCAGCAGTCCCGGGACTTGGAACACCGGGGAGCTGTTTTTT. Translated, it gives CASSPGTWNTGELFF.

The chain joins TRBV28 to TRBJ2-1; D perhaps matches TRBD2 (7 bases). V was clipped by 7 bases and J by 3 bases, with 16 bases between them. The CDR3 covers 15 residues. Germline V gene lookup returns CDR1 MDHEN and CDR2 SYDVKM. In nucleotides, the CDR3 is TGTGCCAGCACCCCGTCGAGGGGGGGCTACAATGAGCAGTTCTTC. It codes for CASTPSRGGYNEQFF. The variable domain in full, completed from reference TRBV28 and TRBJ2-1, reads DVKVTQSSRYLVKRTGEKVFLECVQDMDHENMFWYRQDPGLGLRLIYFSYDVKMKEKGDIPEGYSVSREKKERFSLILESASTNQTSMYLCASTPSRGGYNEQFFGPGTRLTVL.

This clone turned up a few times. The gene calls are TRBV6-2 or TRBV6-3 and TRBJ2-3, with D perhaps matching TRBD2 (7 bases). The V and J ends lost 6 bases and 3 bases respectively, with 16 bases between them. In germline, CDR1 is MNHEY, CDR2 SVGEGT. The CDR3 length is 15 residues. The CDR3 reads CASSPQGGRTDTQYF. Here the CDR3 DNA reads TGTGCCAGCAGCCCACAGGGAGGGAGAACAGATACGCAGTATTTT.

This clone was counted a few times. V and J are TRBV20-1 and TRBJ1-2; 8 bases match TRBD1. V dropped 3 bases and J dropped 3; count of bases not matched to a gene: 12. This CDR3 region has 16 residues. Germline V gives CDR1 DFQATT, CDR2 SNEGSKA (reference sequence). For the CDR3, the DNA is TGCAGTGCTAGTCCCGGGACAGGAGGCCAATACTATGGCTACACCTTC. Translated, it gives CSASPGTGGQYYGYTF.

This clone occurred a few times. The chain combines TRBV11-2 with TRBJ2-1; unclear D gene. Germline V gene sequence: CDR1 SGHAT, CDR2 FQNNGV. The CDR3 is made up of 14 amino acids. Trimming left V 5 bases short and J 4 bases short, with 12 bases between. The DNA of the CDR3 is TGTGCCAGCAGCCCTCATGGCCTATACAATGAGCAGTTCTTC. Translation gives CASSPHGLYNEQFF.

This clone was seen a handful of times. This chain uses TRBV28 with TRBJ2-2; 8 bases match TRBD1. This CDR3 is built from 15 residues. Trimming removed 3 bases from V and 3 bases from J; junction bases left unmatched: 3. Germline CDR1 and CDR2: MDHEN and SYDVKM. The CDR3 reads CASSFLQGDTGELFF. The DNA for the CDR3 is TGTGCCAGCAGTTTCTTACAGGGGGACACCGGGGAGCTGTTTTTT.

V gene TRBV6-1 combines with J gene TRBJ2-7, with D possibly called TRBD1 or TRBD2 (5 bases each). This CDR3 is 13 amino acids long. Germline CDR1 is MNHNS and CDR2 is SASEGT. V lost 7 bases and J lost 3, with 13 bases in between. CDR3 DNA sequence: TGTGCCAGCAACCCGGGACGCAGCTACGAGCAGTACTTC. Its translation: CASNPGRSYEQYF.

The CDR3 spells CASSEVGTGGAEQYF. CDR3 bases: TGTGCCAGCAGTGAAGTTGGGACAGGGGGCGCGGAGCAGTACTTC. J is TRBJ2-7 and V is TRBV6-1, with 12 bases lining up with TRBD1. The CDR3 has 15 residues. V lost 1 base, J lost 7 bases, and 5 bases stayed unmatched. Germline V gene lookup returns CDR1 MNHNS and CDR2 SASEGT.

This chain links TRBV2 with TRBJ1-2; TRBD1 agrees at 9 bases. CDR1 is SNHLY and CDR2 is FYNNEI in the germline V gene. J gave up 2 bases and V 7 bases, and 8 bases lay outside the gene matches. CDR3 size: 15 residues. The CDR3 loop is CASTGWDRENYGYTF. DNA for the CDR3: TGTGCCAGCACTGGTTGGGACAGGGAAAACTATGGCTACACCTTC.

V gene TRBV5-1 combines with J gene TRBJ2-2, with 8 bases identical to TRBD2. Germline V gene data show CDR1 as SGHRS and CDR2 as YFSETQ. Trimming at V came to 2 bases and at J to 4 bases, leaving 10 bases not matched to a gene. The CDR3 runs to 17 residues. The CDR3: CASSLISGGRITGELFF. DNA for the CDR3: TGCGCCAGCAGCTTAATCTCAGGCGGGAGGATCACCGGGGAGCTGTTTTTT.

This clone was found a few times. The rearrangement uses TRBV6-6 and TRBJ1-2; D not resolved. Per the germline V gene, CDR1 is MNHNY and CDR2 is SVGAGI (reference sequence). The germline V and J ends were trimmed by 2 bases and 8 bases, with 18 bases remaining between them. There are 15 residues in the CDR3. For the CDR3, the DNA is TGTGCCAGCAGTTACCCTCCTCAATTCATGGGGGGCTACACCTTC. Translating it yields CASSYPPQFMGGYTF.

This chain links TRBV30 with TRBJ1-6; tentatively, D is TRBD1 (5 bases). Trimming stripped 3 bases from V and 15 bases from J, with 21 bases between. The CDR3 runs to 14 residues. Germline lookup yields CDR1 GTSNPN and CDR2 SVGIG (reference sequence). This chain's CDR3 is CAWRDRTPSRGLHF. CDR3 bases: TGTGCCTGGAGGGACCGGACACCCTCTCGGGGCCTCCACTTT.

V gene TRBV18 combines with J gene TRBJ2-1, with 7 nucleotides matching TRBD2. Per the germline V gene, CDR1 is KGHSH and CDR2 is LQKENI. CDR3 size: 15 residues. V shed 3 bases and J 6 bases; nucleotides not matched to a gene: 8. This CDR3 is CASSPLAGVTNEQFF. DNA for the CDR3: TGTGCCAGCTCACCTCTTGCGGGAGTTACCAATGAGCAGTTCTTC.